Listed below are T cell receptor beta chains from one sample, sequenced in a study of blood T cell repertoires in COVID-19. Some clones are missing from TCRdb's copy, which holds only in-frame ones; the method was immunoSEQ multiplex PCR. Of under 400,000 clones in the sample, about nine tenths were seen once. Sequencing input: peripheral blood. These receptors all stem from a woman aged 55-70 years with COVID-19, enrolled during active disease. Each CDR3 is given with its conserved first and last residue. A D gene is named only where the DNA matches it firmly. Size is stated for part of the rows, as once, few or many counts, or as a class when the clone is expanded.

>TRBJ2-2|few|TRBV25-1|TRBD2
CASRTSGGAGELFF
TGTGCCAGCAGGACTAGCGGGGGAGCCGGGGAGCTGTTTTTT
>TRBJ2-7|.|TRBV6-6|TRBD2
CATGPSGVYEQYF
TGTGCCACCGGGCCTAGCGGGGTTTACGAGCAGTACTTC
>TRBJ1-1|.|TRBV7-9|.
CASRPTEMNTEAFF
TGTGCCAGCAGACCTACAGAGATGAACACTGAAGCTTTCTTT
>TRBJ1-1|.|TRBV5-1|.
CASQSQGRGTEAFF
TGCGCCAGCCAGAGCCAGGGGAGGGGAACTGAAGCTTTCTTT
>TRBJ2-1|.|TRBV29-1|TRBD2
CSAWALAGSSSYNEQFF
TGCAGCGCCTGGGCGCTAGCGGGGTCCAGCTCCTACAATGAGCAGTTCTTC
>TRBJ1-2|once|TRBV3-1/TRBV3-2|.
CASSPTWSPFVNYGYTF
TGTGCCAGCAGCCCGACATGGTCCCCGTTTGTTAACTATGGCTACACCTTC
>TRBJ1-3|.|TRBV18|TRBD1
CASSSFRDRSGNTIYF
TGTGCCAGCTCATCATTCCGGGACAGAAGCGGAAACACCATATATTTT
>TRBJ1-6|.|TRBV5-6|.
CASSFDLSFGTYNSPLHF
TGTGCCAGCAGCTTTGACTTATCCTTTGGCACTTATAATTCACCCCTCCACTTT
>TRBJ1-5|.|TRBV27|TRBD1
CASRPNGQAGMNNQPQHF
TGTGCCAGCAGGCCAAACGGACAGGCGGGAATGAACAATCAGCCCCAGCATTTT
>TRBJ1-2|.|TRBV5-3|TRBD1
CARSVGTGDGYTF
TGTGCCAGAAGCGTCGGGACAGGGGATGGCTACACCTTC
>TRBJ1-6|.|TRBV5-1|TRBD1
CASSLVTGGQGNSPLHF
TGCGCCAGCAGCTTGGTTACCGGTGGACAGGGTAATTCACCCCTCCACTTT
>TRBJ1-2|.|TRBV6-5|.
CASSSPGRGYGYTF
TGTGCCAGCAGCTCCCCGGGGAGGGGCTATGGCTACACCTTC
>TRBJ2-5|.|TRBV3-1/TRBV3-2|TRBD2
CASSQASGKETQYF
TGTGCCAGCAGCCAAGCTAGCGGAAAAGAGACCCAGTACTTC